The TCR beta chain under discussion was sequenced for a study of blood T cell repertoires in COVID-19. The CDR3 length is 11 residues. Deletions cut 5 bases from V and 9 bases from J, with 8 bases between. Germline V gene sequence: CDR1 SEHNR, CDR2 FQNEAQ (reference sequence). How the authors handled the data: Amplifying reference gene primers gave estimates of nucleated cell counts. Using immunoSEQ multiplex PCR, the repertoire was profiled, and TCRdb retains in-frame clones only, with some absent. Clone size and V and J calls were adopted from that table, with D and trimming inferred from the DNA. The table records about 340,000 clones, approximately 86% of them present only once.

Input material: peripheral blood. This TCR came from a woman aged 55 to 70 with COVID-19, enrolled during active disease. The genes are TRBV7-9 and TRBJ2-4; no clear D. For the CDR3, the DNA is TGTGCCAGCAGCGAGAAGAGCATTCAGTACTTC. Translated, it gives CASSEKSIQYF.